These 31 T cell receptor beta chains share one sample of origin, sequenced in a study of T cell changes during pregnancy in multiple sclerosis. TCRdb's copy holds only in-frame clones and misses some; the assay was immunoSEQ multiplex PCR. The table shows about 110,000 clones, with around 93% occurring only once. Sample: peripheral blood, taken in the third trimester of pregnancy. The receptor set was obtained from a female donor in good health, enrolled as a control in a pregnancy study.

The rearrangement uses TRBV30 and TRBJ1-3, with 8 bases lining up with TRBD1. The CDR3 is 15 amino acids. V trimming: 2 bases; J trimming: 7 bases; junction bases outside the gene matches: 10. Per germline, CDR1 GTSNPN and CDR2 SVGIG (reference sequence). The CDR3 reads CAWSLHNRGSNTIYF. The CDR3 DNA sequence: TGTGCCTGGAGTCTCCACAACAGGGGGTCGAACACCATATATTTT.

The V gene is TRBV6-5, the J gene TRBJ2-1, with a tentative D call TRBD2 (7 bases). This CDR3 is 14 amino acids long. Trimming pared 6 bases from V and 5 bases from J, leaving 14 bases between. Germline V gene data show CDR1 as MNHEY and CDR2 as SVGAGI. In DNA form, the CDR3 reads TGTGCCAGCAGCTACCGGGGGGCGGACAATGAGCAGTTCTTC. Amino acids: CASSYRGADNEQFF.

The chain is built from TRBV18 and TRBJ1-1, with D perhaps matching TRBD1 (6 bases). CDR1 is KGHSH and CDR2 is LQKENI in the germline V gene. Trimming removed 5 bases at V and 3 bases at J, with 13 bases between. CDR3 length equals 14 residues. The CDR3 DNA follows: TGTGCCAGCTCATTCAGGGGTCGGGACACTGAAGCTTTCTTT. It yields the protein CASSFRGRDTEAFF. Full variable domain (remainder filled in from reference TRBV18 and TRBJ1-1): NAGVMQNPRHLVRRRGQEARLRCSPMKGHSHVYWYRQLPEEGLKFMVYLQKENIIDESGMPKERFSAEFPKEGPSILRIQQVVRGDSAAYFCASSFRGRDTEAFFGQGTRLTVV.

This sequence joins TRBV30 and TRBJ1-1; TRBD1 might be the D (6 bases). This CDR3 contains 12 residues. V was cut by 5 bases and J by 2 bases, with 9 bases left in between. Germline CDR1 and CDR2: GTSNPN and SVGIG (reference sequence). For the CDR3, the DNA is TGTGCCTGGGCCAGGGGTAACACTGAAGCTTTCTTT. It yields the protein CAWARGNTEAFF.

A single count supports this clone. The rearrangement links TRBV18 to TRBJ1-2; 8 bases line up with TRBD1. The germline CDR1 and CDR2 sequences are KGHSH and LQKENI. V lost 3 bases to trimming and J lost 6 bases; unmatched junction nucleotides: 0. The length of the CDR3 is 12 residues. This chain's CDR3 is CASSPTGDGYTF. The DNA for the CDR3 is TGTGCCAGCTCACCGACAGGGGATGGCTACACCTTC.

This chain connects TRBV7-2 to TRBJ2-7; 10 bases line up with TRBD2. The V segment lost 1 base and the J segment 2 bases; nucleotides outside the gene matches: 8. This CDR3 is 17 amino acids long. Germline assignment: CDR1 SGHTA and CDR2 FQGNSA. This CDR3 reads CASSLGTSGNSAYEQYF. The CDR3 coding sequence is TGTGCCAGCAGCTTAGGGACTAGCGGAAACTCAGCCTACGAGCAGTACTTC. Full variable domain (remainder filled in from reference TRBV7-2 and TRBJ2-7): GAGVSQSPSNKVTEKGKDVELRCDPISGHTALYWYRQSLGQGLEFLIYFQGNSAPDKSGLPSDRFSAERTGGSVSTLTIQRTQQEDSAVYLCASSLGTSGNSAYEQYFGPGTRLTVT.

This clone occurred a few times. This chain links TRBV30 with TRBJ1-1; D perhaps matches TRBD1 (6 bases). Trimming stripped 3 bases from V and 1 base from J, with 9 bases between. This CDR3 region has 13 residues. The germline gives CDR1 GTSNPN, CDR2 SVGIG (reference sequence). The CDR3: CAWSQDRNTEAFF. The CDR3 nucleotides read TGTGCCTGGAGCCAGGACAGGAACACTGAAGCTTTCTTT.

This clone appeared once. The chain joins TRBV7-2 to TRBJ1-4; weak D call: TRBD1 (5 bases). Germline lookup yields CDR1 SGHTA and CDR2 FQGNSA. V lost 3 bases and J 3 bases, leaving 20 bases between the germline ends. The CDR3 length is 18 residues. This CDR3 is CASSFTPPAGGANEKLFF. As DNA, the CDR3 is TGTGCCAGCAGCTTCACCCCCCCCGCTGGGGGGGCTAATGAAAAACTGTTTTTT. The variable domain in full, completed from reference TRBV7-2 and TRBJ1-4, reads GAGVSQSPSNKVTEKGKDVELRCDPISGHTALYWYRQSLGQGLEFLIYFQGNSAPDKSGLPSDRFSAERTGGSVSTLTIQRTQQEDSAVYLCASSFTPPAGGANEKLFFGSGTQLSVL.

This clone came up once. Here the CDR3 DNA reads TGCGCCAGCAGCTTGGCAGGGTCGAACACCGGGGAGCTGTTTTTT. Translation gives CASSLAGSNTGELFF. V gene TRBV5-1 combines with J gene TRBJ2-2, with D tentatively TRBD1 (5 bases). CDR1 is SGHRS, CDR2 YFSETQ, per germline. This CDR3 comprises 15 residues. The V gene lost 0 bases and the J gene lost 0 bases, with 6 bases spanning the gap.

The V call is TRBV19, the J call TRBJ1-1, with TRBD1 identical over 8 bases. This CDR3 comprises 16 residues. V shed 7 bases and J 3 bases; nucleotides not matched to a gene: 13. Germline V gene sequence: CDR1 LNHDA, CDR2 SQIVND (reference sequence). The CDR3 nucleotides read TGTGCCAGTATCCTACAGGGGGGGGTTTCCCACACTGAAGCTTTCTTT. Amino acid sequence: CASILQGGVSHTEAFF.

The chain employs TRBV11-2 and TRBJ1-1, with 8 bases that match TRBD1. Germline V CDR1 and CDR2: SGHAT, FQNNGV. The CDR3 consists of 15 residues. J was trimmed by 3 bases and V by 3 bases; bases with no gene match: 6. As DNA, the CDR3 is TGTGCCAGCAGCTTCGAGACAGGGGTATACACTGAAGCTTTCTTT. Translating gives CASSFETGVYTEAFF.

V is TRBV6-1 and J is TRBJ2-7, with 7 positions matching TRBD1. The CDR3 has 13 amino acids. V trimming: 7 bases; J trimming: 2 bases; junction bases outside the gene matches: 5. CDR1 and CDR2 from the germline V gene are MNHNS and SASEGT. CDR3 DNA: TGTGCCAGCACGGACAGGTCCACCTACGAGCAGTACTTC. Residues: CASTDRSTYEQYF.

This clone was picked up one time. This chain joins TRBV4-3 and TRBJ2-4, with 7 bases matching TRBD2. Germline CDR1 and CDR2: LGHNA and YSLEER. The ends lost 0 bases at V and 3 bases at J; junction bases unmatched: 8. The CDR3 is made up of 17 amino acids. Here the CDR3 DNA reads TGCGCCAGCAGCCAAGATATAGCGGGCCATATCAAAAACATTCAGTACTTC. This codes for CASSQDIAGHIKNIQYF.

The chain carries TRBV4-1 and TRBJ2-5; D might be TRBD1 (7 bases). Trimming stripped 1 base from V and 2 bases from J, with 17 bases between. Germline loops: CDR1 MGHRA, CDR2 YSYEKL. The CDR3 covers 17 residues. CDR3: CASSQAGEQGKQETQYF. The CDR3 region has the DNA TGCGCCAGCAGCCAAGCGGGAGAACAGGGGAAACAAGAGACCCAGTACTTC.

The rearrangement joins TRBV11-3 to TRBJ1-1; 9 positions agree with TRBD1. This CDR3 is built from 12 residues. Trimming removed 5 bases from V and 11 bases from J; junction bases left unmatched: 6. CDR1 and CDR2 from the germline V gene are SGHNT and YENEEA. In DNA, the CDR3 is TGTGCCAGCAGCCTAGGGGACAGGGTGGCTTTCTTT. Its translation: CASSLGDRVAFF.

The chain employs TRBV19 and TRBJ1-3; D is perhaps TRBD1 (6 bases). CDR1 and CDR2 from the germline V gene are LNHDA and SQIVND (reference sequence). The CDR3 spans 15 residues. Deletions cut 2 bases from V and 4 bases from J, with 12 bases between. The CDR3 nucleotides are TGTGCCAGTAGTATAAACAGGGTCAACGGAAACACCATATATTTT. Its translation is CASSINRVNGNTIYF.

The CDR3: CASSDRTGVNTEAFF. Here the CDR3 DNA reads TGTGCCAGCAGCGATCGGACAGGGGTGAACACTGAAGCTTTCTTT. V and J are TRBV9 and TRBJ1-1, with 9 bases that match TRBD1. The CDR3 is made up of 15 amino acids. With V trimmed by 3 bases and J by 0 bases, 3 bases remained unmatched. CDR1 is SGDLS, CDR2 YYNGEE, per germline.

The chain links TRBV27 to TRBJ2-7; TRBD1 might be the D (5 bases). Germline V gene sequence: CDR1 MNHEY, CDR2 SMNVEV (reference sequence). V dropped 1 base and J dropped 3 bases, with 16 bases sitting between them. This CDR3 is built from 16 residues. Here the CDR3 reads CASSLFRGKSFYEQYF. The CDR3, as DNA: TGTGCCAGCAGTTTATTTAGGGGAAAGTCCTTCTACGAGCAGTACTTC.

The CDR3 bases are TGTGCCAGCTGCGTGGGACTATACTCTGGAAACACCATATATTTT. It translates to CASCVGLYSGNTIYF. The chain is built from TRBV6-6 and TRBJ1-3, with a weak D call TRBD1 (5 bases). Germline lookup yields CDR1 MNHNY and CDR2 SVGAGI (reference sequence). There are 15 residues in the CDR3. The V end was cut by 8 bases, the J end by 0 bases, with 14 bases between.

V usage is TRBV4-3 and J usage is TRBJ1-4, with 8 bases lining up with TRBD1. V lost 1 base to trimming and J lost 7 bases; unmatched junction nucleotides: 8. CDR3 length: 16 amino acids. Looked up from germline, CDR1 is LGHNA and CDR2 is YSLEER. CDR3 DNA sequence: TGCGCCAGCAGCCAAGTGTATCAGGGGGCTTCTGAAAAACTGTTTTTT. Translated, it gives CASSQVYQGASEKLFF.

V and J are TRBV5-4 and TRBJ2-1; TRBD2 matches at 11 bases. The J segment lost 2 bases and the V segment lost 4 bases, leaving 5 bases of the junction unmatched. Germline-derived CDR1 and CDR2 are SGHNT and YYREEE (reference sequence). The CDR3 extends over 16 amino acids. CDR3 amino acids: CASSPHSGGAYNEQFF. In nucleotides, the CDR3 is TGTGCCAGCAGCCCGCATAGCGGGGGGGCCTACAATGAGCAGTTCTTC. The whole variable domain, remainder taken from reference TRBV5-4 and TRBJ2-1, is ETGVTQSPTHLIKTRGQQVTLRCSSQSGHNTVSWYQQALGQGPQFIFQYYREEENGRGNFPPRFSGLQFPNYSSELNVNALELDDSALYLCASSPHSGGAYNEQFFGPGTRLTVL.

The chain employs TRBV27 and TRBJ2-3; the D gene is possibly TRBD1 (5 bases). Per the germline V gene, CDR1 is MNHEY and CDR2 is SMNVEV (reference sequence). Trimming shortened V by 5 bases and J by 5 bases, and 14 bases separated the two germline ends. The length of the CDR3 is 14 residues. As DNA, the CDR3 is TGTGCCAGCAGTCGACTTCAGGGTCAAGATACGCAGTATTTT. Residues: CASSRLQGQDTQYF.

This chain uses TRBV5-1 with TRBJ2-1; tentatively, D is TRBD1 (6 bases). The germline V gene encodes CDR1 SGHRS and CDR2 YFSETQ. The ends were cut back, 4 bases at V and 7 bases at J, with 24 bases in the middle. The CDR3 covers 17 residues. In DNA, the CDR3 is TGCGCCAGCAGCCTGGAACTCAGGACAGCCCAGAGAAATGAGCAGTTCTTC. It yields the protein CASSLELRTAQRNEQFF.

The chain couples TRBV30 to TRBJ2-3; 10 nucleotides agree with TRBD1. Germline V gene lookup returns CDR1 GTSNPN and CDR2 SVGIG (reference sequence). V lost 8 bases, J lost 3 bases, and 5 bases stayed unmatched. The CDR3 covers 13 residues. Here the CDR3 reads CATGQGGTDTQYF. The CDR3 bases are TGTGCCACCGGACAGGGGGGGACAGATACGCAGTATTTT.

The CDR3 DNA sequence: TGTGCCAGCAGCTTAGGAGGGGCGAGCAATCAGCCCCAGCATTTT. This translates into CASSLGGASNQPQHF. V and J are TRBV5-4 and TRBJ1-5; tentative D call: TRBD1 (5 bases). Germline-derived CDR1 and CDR2 are SGHNT and YYREEE (reference sequence). The V end was cut by 2 bases, the J end by 1 base, with 10 bases between. The CDR3 is made up of 15 amino acids.

This rearrangement joins TRBV11-2 to TRBJ1-1, with D possibly matching TRBD1 (6 bases). Germline V gives CDR1 SGHAT, CDR2 FQNNGV. This CDR3 comprises 18 residues. Trimming left V 1 base short and J 1 base short, with 19 bases between. The CDR3 DNA reads TGTGCCAGCAGCTTAGCGCACCGTAACCCGGGACAGAACACTGAAGCTTTCTTT. This gives the protein CASSLAHRNPGQNTEAFF.

The chain links TRBV6-5 to TRBJ1-2; 7 bases align to TRBD1. The CDR3 contains 15 residues. The V and J ends lost 0 bases and 4 bases, in that order; junction bases with no gene match: 5. Germline values: CDR1 MNHEY, CDR2 SVGAGI. Written as DNA, the CDR3 is TGTGCCAGCAGTTACTCACGACAGGGAAGCTATGGCTACACCTTC. Translating it yields CASSYSRQGSYGYTF.

The chain combines TRBV7-9 with TRBJ2-7; weak D call: TRBD1 (6 bases). The germline CDR1 and CDR2 sequences are SEHNR and FQNEAQ (reference sequence). Trimming took 7 bases from V and 2 from J, leaving 18 bases between them. The length of the CDR3 is 15 residues. CDR3 coding DNA: TGTGCCAGCATGCTAGGGGACACTATGACCTACGAGCAGTACTTC. Protein: CASMLGDTMTYEQYF.

The chain carries TRBV7-9 and TRBJ1-4; D is uncertain. Germline lookup yields CDR1 SEHNR and CDR2 FQNEAQ (reference sequence). The CDR3 extends over 15 amino acids. Trimming stripped 2 bases from V and 12 bases from J, with 19 bases between. CDR3 in DNA: TGTGCCAGCAGCTTATCGGGATTTCGAGCTGTAGAACTGTTTTTT. This gives the protein CASSLSGFRAVELFF.

J is TRBJ1-2 and V is TRBV7-2; D gene ambiguous. The V end lost 1 base, the J end lost 9 bases, and 15 bases lay between the germline ends. The CDR3 contains 14 residues. Germline CDR1 and CDR2: SGHTA and FQGNSA. The CDR3 coding sequence is TGTGCCAGCAGCTTAGGGGCAGCCGGCGGGAGCTACACCTTC. Translating gives CASSLGAAGGSYTF.

The chain recombines TRBV19 with TRBJ1-5; no clear D. Germline values: CDR1 LNHDA, CDR2 SQIVND (reference sequence). The CDR3 extends over 14 amino acids. Trimming took 3 bases from V and 7 from J, leaving 13 bases between them. Here the CDR3 DNA reads TGTGCCAGTAGTATCCCGCCAGGCGGGCAGCCCCAGCATTTT. This codes for CASSIPPGGQPQHF.